A selection of T cell receptor beta chains follows, all from one sample in a study of cytomegalovirus exposure and HLA in healthy donors. The method was immunoSEQ multiplex PCR; TCRdb's version includes in-frame clones alone and lacks a portion of them. The table includes about 170,000 clones, approximately 85% detected once. The sequenced sample consisted of PBMCs. These receptors were taken from a man between 18 and 35 years old in good health and CMV-seropositive. Both conserved end residues are part of each CDR3. D genes are given only for firm matches. Clone size, where shown, is once, few, many, or a class for clones that have expanded.

TRBV19	TRBJ2-2	.	TRBD2	15	CASSPGGAGSGELFF
TRBV6-6	TRBJ2-5	.	TRBD2	15	CASSWASGSQETQYF
TRBV7-2	TRBJ2-1	.	TRBD2	16	CASSWRAGSSYNEQFF
TRBV7-6	.	.	TRBD2	13	CASSPGTSAEQYF
TRBV5-1	TRBJ2-1	.	TRBD1	15	CAGRAGTGGNNEQFF
TRBV7-9	TRBJ1-2	.	TRBD1	16	CASTQTRDRGNYGYTF
TRBV7-2	TRBJ2-2	.	.	18	CASSLAGAGAFYTGELFF
TRBV30	TRBJ1-1	.	TRBD1	13	CAWSDRGRTEAFF
TRBV19	TRBJ1-1	.	.	13	CASRSDMNTEAFF
TRBV7-9	TRBJ2-2	.	TRBD2	14	CASSRGTSAGELFF
TRBV6-6	TRBJ1-6	.	TRBD1	14	CASSFGQGNSPLHF
TRBV7-3	TRBJ2-1	.	TRBD2	15	CASSLSGGAGDEQFF
TRBV5-4	TRBJ2-5	.	TRBD1	16	CASSSGQGLVKETQYF
TRBV21-1	TRBJ1-2	.	.	14	CASSKERQGNGYTF
TRBV5-6	TRBJ2-7	.	TRBD1	16	CASSKGQGTLAYEQYF
TRBV7-9	TRBJ2-7	.	.	14	CASSPPGSSYEQYF
TRBV27	TRBJ2-3	.	TRBD2	18	CASSFRASGGPVRDTQYF
TRBV9	TRBJ1-3	.	TRBD1	17	CASSLGTGASSGNTIYF
TRBV6-6	TRBJ1-2	.	.	13	CASSSDAGHGYTF
TRBV6-5	TRBJ1-2	.	TRBD1	13	CASTLRQGLGYTF
TRBV7-8	.	.	TRBD2	15	CASSATGLAINEQYF
TRBV29-1	TRBJ1-1	.	.	12	CSANQGSGMAFF
TRBV4-1	TRBJ2-7	.	.	13	CASSQDNVAERYF
TRBV7-6	TRBJ2-7	.	.	12	CASSLEGREQYF
TRBV4-2	TRBJ1-4	.	.	16	CASSEEAGATNEKLFF
TRBV7-3	TRBJ2-3	.	.	15	CASSAKWTVTDTQYF
TRBV4-3	TRBJ2-1	.	TRBD2	16	CASSQRAGSSYNEQFF
TRBV10-1	TRBJ1-2	.	.	14	CASSESAGVYDYTF
TRBV6-6	TRBJ1-1	.	.	11	CASSLGQFLFF
TRBV10-3	TRBJ1-1	.	.	15	CAISESQGLGTEAFF
TRBV7-2	TRBJ2-3	.	.	13	CASSPQGADTQYF
TRBV6-1	TRBJ1-6	.	.	15	CASSGGQFYNSPLHF
TRBV5-1	TRBJ2-5	once	TRBD2	14	CASSSASGGETQYF
TRBV6-5	TRBJ1-2	.	.	15	CASRQTDPTNYGYTF
TRBV7-3	TRBJ1-1	.	.	13	CASSVTGNTEAFF
TRBV6-5	TRBJ1-4	.	TRBD1	14	CASSSGTETVKLFF
TRBV11-2	TRBJ1-4	.	.	15	CASRLSGQGNEKLFF
TRBV14	TRBJ2-3	.	TRBD2	15	CASSRLASSTDTQYF
TRBV11-3	TRBJ1-2	.	TRBD1	16	CASSKGGTGHDYGYTF
TRBV7-3	TRBJ2-3	.	TRBD2	15	CASSLNGGFADTQYF
TRBV7-2	TRBJ1-6	.	.	13	CASSPEGNSPLHF
TRBV30	TRBJ1-1	.	.	15	CAWSVVRVLDTEAFF
TRBV2	TRBJ2-7	.	TRBD2	17	CASSPAPGLAGLGEQYF
TRBV5-1	TRBJ2-7	.	.	15	CASSLAPGTPYEQYF
TRBV7-8	TRBJ2-7	.	TRBD1	15	CASSLPGTGTYEQYF
TRBV2	TRBJ2-3	.	TRBD1	17	CASSEGLMGQGRNTQYF
TRBV6-5	TRBJ2-7	.	.	14	CASSYGGGTYEQYF
TRBV11-3	TRBJ1-1	.	.	13	CASSLDPGVSAFF
TRBV5-4	TRBJ1-2	.	.	13	CASSLDNNYGYTF
TRBV19	TRBJ2-2	.	TRBD2	14	CASSTRLATGELFF
TRBV10-3	TRBJ1-6	.	TRBD1	15	CAISMDRGVQSPLHF
TRBV4-2	TRBJ2-7	.	TRBD2	16	CASSQGETSGTYEQYF
TRBV5-6	TRBJ1-4	.	.	12	CASSLYSGELFF
TRBV4-3	TRBJ2-2	.	TRBD2	17	CASSQTSGDLNTGELFF
TRBV18	TRBJ2-7	.	TRBD1	16	CASSPSDRATSYEQYF
TRBV7-3	TRBJ1-6	once	.	13	CASSQATSSPLHF
TRBV5-1	TRBJ2-5	.	TRBD2	14	CASSPGLVQETQYF
TRBV5-5	TRBJ2-7	.	.	14	CASSWWDNSYEQYF
TRBV5-6	TRBJ2-1	once	TRBD1	14	CASSFDRGLGEQFF